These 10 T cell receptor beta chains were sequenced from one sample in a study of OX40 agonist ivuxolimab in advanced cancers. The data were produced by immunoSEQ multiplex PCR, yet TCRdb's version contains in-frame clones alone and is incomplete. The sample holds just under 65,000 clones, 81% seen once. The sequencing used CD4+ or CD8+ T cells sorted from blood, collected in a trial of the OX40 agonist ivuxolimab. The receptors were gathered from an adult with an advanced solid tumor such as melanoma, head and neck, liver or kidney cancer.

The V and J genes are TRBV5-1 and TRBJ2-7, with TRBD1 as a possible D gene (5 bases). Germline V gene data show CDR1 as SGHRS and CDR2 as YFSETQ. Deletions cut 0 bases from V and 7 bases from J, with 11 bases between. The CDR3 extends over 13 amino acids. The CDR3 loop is CASSLARRDEQYF. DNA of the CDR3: TGCGCCAGCAGCTTGGCCCGCAGGGATGAGCAGTACTTC.

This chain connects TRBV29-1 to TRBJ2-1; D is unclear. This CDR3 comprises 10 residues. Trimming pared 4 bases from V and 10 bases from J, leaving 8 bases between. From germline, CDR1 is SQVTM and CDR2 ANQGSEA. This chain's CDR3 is CSVGQGEQFF. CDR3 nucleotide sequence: TGCAGCGTTGGTCAAGGGGAGCAGTTCTTC.

The CDR3 spells CASSQLGTTYSGNTIYF. The CDR3 nucleotides read TGCGCCAGCAGCCAGCTCGGGACAACCTACTCTGGAAACACCATATATTTT. The V gene is TRBV4-1, the J gene TRBJ1-3, with D tentatively TRBD1 (6 bases). The germline V gene encodes CDR1 MGHRA and CDR2 YSYEKL. V gave up 3 bases and J gave up 0 bases, with 15 bases separating them. There are 17 residues in the CDR3.

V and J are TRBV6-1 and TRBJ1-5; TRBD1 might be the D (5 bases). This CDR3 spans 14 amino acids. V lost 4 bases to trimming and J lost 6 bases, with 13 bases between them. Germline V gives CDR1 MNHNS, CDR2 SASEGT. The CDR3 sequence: CASSVTGTGQPQHF. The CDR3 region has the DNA TGTGCCAGCAGTGTAACAGGAACAGGTCAGCCCCAGCATTTT.

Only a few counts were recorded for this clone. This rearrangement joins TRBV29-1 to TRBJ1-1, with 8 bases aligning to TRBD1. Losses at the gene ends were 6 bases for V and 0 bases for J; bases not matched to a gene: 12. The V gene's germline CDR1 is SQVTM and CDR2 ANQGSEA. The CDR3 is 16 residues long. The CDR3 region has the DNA TGCAGCGTCGCGAACCCGACAGGGGCCTTGAACACTGAAGCTTTCTTT. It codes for CSVANPTGALNTEAFF.

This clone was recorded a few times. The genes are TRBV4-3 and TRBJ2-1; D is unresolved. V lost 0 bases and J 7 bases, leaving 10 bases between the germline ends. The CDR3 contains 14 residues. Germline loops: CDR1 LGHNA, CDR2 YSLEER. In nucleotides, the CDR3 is TGCGCCAGCAGCCAAGAAAGATCCCAGAATGAGCAGTTCTTC. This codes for CASSQERSQNEQFF.

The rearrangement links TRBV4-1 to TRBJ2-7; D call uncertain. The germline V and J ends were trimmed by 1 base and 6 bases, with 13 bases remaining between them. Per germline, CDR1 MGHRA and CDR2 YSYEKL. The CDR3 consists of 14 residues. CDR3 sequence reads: CASSQVSRGGEQYF. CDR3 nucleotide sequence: TGCGCCAGCAGCCAAGTCAGCCGAGGTGGCGAGCAGTACTTC.

The DNA of the CDR3 is TGTGCCAGCAGCCTAAGGGGAGGTGCAAGGTTTGAAGCTTTCTTT. This sequence encodes CASSLRGGARFEAFF. The chain combines TRBV11-2 with TRBJ1-1; D is perhaps TRBD1 (5 bases). The CDR3 consists of 15 residues. V was clipped by 5 bases and J by 7 bases, with 20 bases between them. Germline loops: CDR1 SGHAT, CDR2 FQNNGV.

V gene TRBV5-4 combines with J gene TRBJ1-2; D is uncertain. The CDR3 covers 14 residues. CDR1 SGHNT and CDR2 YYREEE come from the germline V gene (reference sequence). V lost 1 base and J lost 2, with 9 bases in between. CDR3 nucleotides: TGTGCCAGCAGCTTGACGGCGGACAACTATGGCTACACCTTC. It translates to CASSLTADNYGYTF.

DNA for the CDR3: TGTGCCTGGAGTGTACTCAGGGATCTGGATGGCTCTGGGGCCAACGTCCTGACTTTC. It encodes CAWSVLRDLDGSGANVLTF. The rearrangement uses TRBV30 and TRBJ2-6; D is perhaps TRBD1 (5 bases). Trimming shortened V by 0 bases and J by 0 bases, and 18 bases separated the two germline ends. The CDR3 totals 19 residues. Germline CDR1 GTSNPN, CDR2 SVGIG (reference sequence).